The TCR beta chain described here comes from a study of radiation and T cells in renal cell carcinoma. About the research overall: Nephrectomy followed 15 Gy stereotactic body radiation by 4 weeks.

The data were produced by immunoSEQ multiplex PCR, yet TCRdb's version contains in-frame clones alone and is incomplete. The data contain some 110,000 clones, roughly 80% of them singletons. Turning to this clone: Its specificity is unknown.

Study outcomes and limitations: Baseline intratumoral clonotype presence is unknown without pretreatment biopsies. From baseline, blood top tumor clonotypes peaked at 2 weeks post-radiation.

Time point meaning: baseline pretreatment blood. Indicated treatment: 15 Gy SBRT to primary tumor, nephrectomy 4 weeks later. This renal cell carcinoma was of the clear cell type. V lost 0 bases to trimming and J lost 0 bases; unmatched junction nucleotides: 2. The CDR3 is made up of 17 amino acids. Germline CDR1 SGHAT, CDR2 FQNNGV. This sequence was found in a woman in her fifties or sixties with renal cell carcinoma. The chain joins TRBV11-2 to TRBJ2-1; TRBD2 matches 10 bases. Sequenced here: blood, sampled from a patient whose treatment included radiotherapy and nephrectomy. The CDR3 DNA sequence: TGTGCCAGCAGCTTAGAGGTAGCGGGAGGCTCCTACAATGAGCAGTTCTTC. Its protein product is CASSLEVAGGSYNEQFF.